This T cell receptor beta chain was sequenced for a study of monozygotic twins with inflammatory bowel disease. Germline CDR1 is DFQATT and CDR2 is SNEGSKA (reference sequence). The CDR3 length is 13 residues. The UMIs carried a 6-nucleotide sample barcode, and they were added by template switching. Following a re-call of the 5' RACE reads, TCRdb has one entry per CDR3 protein and lacks DNA. Recorded for this sample: 300,000 to 350,000 distinct CDR3 sequences. What was sequenced was blood. V is TRBV20-1 and J is TRBJ1-4; TCRdb's D call, TRBD1, is unchecked because there is no DNA. The TCR comes from a human donor with ulcerative colitis or Crohn's disease, or a healthy co-twin of an affected twin (not recorded which). CDR3: CSALDRAGEKQFF.